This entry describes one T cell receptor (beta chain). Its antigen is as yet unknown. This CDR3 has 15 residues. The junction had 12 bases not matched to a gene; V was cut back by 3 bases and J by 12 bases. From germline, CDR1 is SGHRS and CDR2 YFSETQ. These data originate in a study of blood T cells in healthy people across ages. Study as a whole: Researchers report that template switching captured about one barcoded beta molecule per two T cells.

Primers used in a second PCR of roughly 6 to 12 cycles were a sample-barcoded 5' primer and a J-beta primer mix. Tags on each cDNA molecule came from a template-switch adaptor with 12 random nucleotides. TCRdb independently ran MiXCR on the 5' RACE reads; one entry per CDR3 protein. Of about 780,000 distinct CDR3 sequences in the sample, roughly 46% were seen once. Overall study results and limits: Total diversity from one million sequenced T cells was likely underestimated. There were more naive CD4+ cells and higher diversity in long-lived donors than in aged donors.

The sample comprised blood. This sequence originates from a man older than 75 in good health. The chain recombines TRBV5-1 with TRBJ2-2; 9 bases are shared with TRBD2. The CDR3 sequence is CASSSSTSGSRQLFF. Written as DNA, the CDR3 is TGCGCCAGCAGCTCTTCGACTAGCGGAAGCCGCCAGCTGTTTTTT.